This entry is about one T cell receptor (beta chain). This clone was observed once. Its recognized antigen is unknown. Base qualities are not at hand, and no much larger clone is one base apart. Participants in the prospective study were enrolled through a virtual design, were aged 18 to 89 years, and lived in fewer than 30 United States geographic areas. To assign participants to cohorts, the prospective study relied on clinical history that participants themselves reported in a screening survey and a study questionnaire. A participant counted as exposed if, within 2 weeks of entering the study, that participant had been in contact with someone who had a PCR-confirmed or clinician-diagnosed COVID-19 case. Each participant in the prospective study had whole blood, serum and a nasopharyngeal or oropharyngeal swab collected by mobile phlebotomists. Participants in the prospective study had the option to provide additional blood draws and questionnaires over an approximately 2-month period. Before DNA extraction, blood samples from the prospective study were shipped at room temperature or frozen.

These data originate in a study of blood T cell repertoires in COVID-19 (dated by TCRdb to 2019 to 2021). In terms of the full investigation: Samples covering the acute and convalescent phases of COVID-19 were provided by collaborators in the United States, Italy and Spain. Sample metadata almost always included a de-identified subject ID, COVID-19 status, age in years and sex. The prospective study material was composed of cDNA or gDNA derived from T cells, B-cell-depleted T cells, or PBMCs. The samples were drawn from two sources: the first 160 participants of the ongoing ImmuneRACE study, and 1,200 or so subjects contributed by 6 global collaborators. Where available, HLA class I and class II types were obtained from metadata supplied by the sample provider rather than from assay-based typing. Deeply sampled blood TCRbeta repertoires from subjects exposed to, actively infected with, or recovered from COVID-19 were included in the dataset. The repertoires were released in a freely available public database meant as a resource for research on the immune response to SARS-CoV-2. Here is what the overall study found, with its caveats: The quantity of clinical and demographic metadata differed by source and by participant and was supplied without curation.

TCRbeta CDR3 regions were amplified from genomic DNA using the immunoSEQ Assay, a bias-controlled multiplex PCR. The published analysis was carried out like this. Nucleated cell counts per sample were estimated from amplification of reference gene primers within the assay. To quantify the absolute abundance of each unique TCRbeta CDR3 rearrangement, sequence reads were collapsed and filtered. For each sample, productive Simpson clonality was calculated as the square root of Simpson's diversity index over productive rearrangements. The table was pulled from immuneACCESS by TCRdb, which kept in-frame rearrangements only. Such tables lose some clones; where checked, under half of the loss comes from unresolved V genes, and the rest has no known cause. The DNA was the basis for D and trimming; V, J and clone size are from that table. Present in this sample are 270,000 or so clones, 91% of which were seen just once. Approximately 2.7% of the sample belongs to the ten largest clones.

Including cysteine and phenylalanine, the CDR3 has 15 amino acids. Only the CDR3 DNA stays, 45 bases, in frame from base 1. The V end loses 4 bases and the J end loses 1 base, and a stretch of 14 bases separates them. CDR1 SGHRS and CDR2 YFSETQ are derived from the germline V gene. What was sequenced was PBMCs or T cells enriched from blood (not recorded which). The sequence joins TRBV5-1 to TRBJ1-1; 6 matching bases give a weak D call of TRBD1. This clonotype was obtained from a man aged 40-55 years who had been exposed to COVID-19. CDR3 protein: CASSMLQGANTEAFF. The DNA sequence reads TGCGCCAGCAGCATGCTACAGGGCGCGAACACTGAAGCTTTCTTT.